This T cell receptor beta chain was recovered during a study of shared clonotypes between healthy human individuals. Genomic DNA per cell subset filled all wells of several immunoSEQ plates. Profiled with immunoSEQ multiplex PCR; TCRdb holds only in-frame clones, not every one. Of some 2 million clones listed, about 95% are singletons. CD45RO-negative, CCR7-positively selected cells formed the naive CD8 fraction, excluding terminally differentiated effector memory CD45RA+ cells. V lost 5 bases and J 2 bases, leaving 13 bases between the germline ends. CDR3 length equals 14 residues. Germline-derived CDR1 and CDR2 are MNHEY and SMNVEV (reference sequence).

The chain has TRBV27 and TRBJ2-7; TRBD2 might be the D (5 bases). Sequencing was done on a sample of naive CD8+ T cells sorted from blood. This receptor was obtained from a young man in good health. The CDR3 DNA is TGTGCCAGCAGTCCACCCGGGATGCCCTACGAGCAGTACTTC. It is translated as CASSPPGMPYEQYF.